The T cell receptor (beta chain) described here comes from a study of follicular helper T cells after annual influenza vaccination (dated by TCRdb to 2016 to 2017). Background on the whole study: After each seasonal influenza vaccination, blood was collected on days 0, 7 and 28. Multi-year samples were obtained from 6 or 7 subjects, with two vaccination seasons covered for four subjects and three seasons covered for two subjects. To study recall of cTfh clones, some subjects were followed across successive annual vaccinations spanning the 2013-2014, 2014-2015 and 2015-2016 seasons. One week after vaccination, a second recruited cohort of about eleven subjects (Table S1) displayed a similar ICOS+CD38+ cTfh response. The 2015 samples were processed right after collection, while the 2013-2014 samples were cryopreserved.

From the germline V gene (reference sequence), CDR1 is SGHKS and CDR2 is YYEKEE. Including the terminal cysteine and phenylalanine, the CDR3 comprises 15 residues. Only the CDR3 region is kept as DNA, spanning 45 bases read in frame from base 1. Trimming removed 4 bases from V and 4 bases from J, leaving 16 bases between the germline ends. The time point tag for this specimen amounts to: 2015-2016 season, 7 days after influenza vaccination. Seasonal inactivated influenza vaccine (Fluvarix) was administered to adults, and sorted blood CD4 subsets were tracked by TCRB sequencing before and after vaccination. To be eligible, subjects had to be community-dwelling and could not have received an influenza vaccine during the previous 6 months. Reasons for exclusion included contraindications to influenza vaccine, substance abuse, HIV/AIDS, active malignancy, immunomodulatory medication, and active illness such as respiratory infection. Per time point, between roughly 35 and 100 mL of blood was sampled. Non-naive CD4+CXCR5+PD-1+ cells were defined as circulating Tfh and were sorted into two fractions, ICOS+CD38+ and ICOS-CD38-. Either Ficoll-Paque PLUS or SepMate separation was used to isolate PBMC. Cell subsets were sorted from PBMC on a BD FACS Aria before DNA extraction.

In its sample, this clone was seen once. Its specific antigen is unknown. No much larger clone exists at a distance of one base, and base qualities are not known. Libraries were prepared through the immunoSEQ multiplex PCR assay. Adaptive Biotechnologies handled the TCRB amplification, library preparation, sequencing and preliminary bioinformatics at Survey level resolution. For TCRB sequencing, genomic DNA from the sorted cTfh populations was amplified by multiplex PCR. On the study's bioinformatics: Clonality was calculated in R as 1 minus normalized Shannon entropy, and the Gini index was computed with the R package ineq. The overlap score was defined as the summed counts of shared sequences divided by the total counts of all sequences in both compared samples. Fisher's exact test, with an assumed theoretical repertoire of 10^7 TCRB sequences, was used to assess the significance of shared clonotypes. The table comes from immuneACCESS by way of TCRdb, which keeps in-frame sequences with V and J called. Part of the clones is missing from these tables; in studies checked, under half for an unresolved V gene and the rest for unknown reasons. The V and J calls and clone size were taken over from that table, and D and trimming were inferred from the DNA. Present in this sample are roughly 9,300 clones, roughly 80% of which were seen just once. The ten largest clones capture roughly 0.47% of the sample.

General conclusions and limits of the study: Only about 10-22% of analyzed cells yielded productive TCRB sequences, so sampling of rare clonotypes was not possible. Successive annual vaccinations recalled a recurrent oligoclonal ICOS+CD38+ cTfh response that contained tetramer and AIM influenza-specific clonotypes. ICOS+CD38+ cTfh clonality correlated with the frequency of that population, and its change correlated with the change in circulating plasmablast frequency. Day 7 ICOS+CD38+ clones were most often found later in ICOS-CD38- cTfh, suggesting that subset may serve as a memory reservoir.

Sequenced here: CXCR5+ CD38- circulating T follicular helper cells from blood, sampled 7 days after influenza vaccination. Reading the label with the study, this specimen's cell subset or site is: circulating Tfh, non-naive CD4+CXCR5+PD-1+ (ICOS+CD38+ or ICOS-CD38-). The origin of this receptor is an adult who received the influenza vaccine. The rearrangement joined TRBV5-5 to TRBJ2-3; TRBD2 could be the D gene, as 6 bases match. This receptor carries the CDR3 CASSQRAGFADTQYF. DNA sequence: TGTGCCAGCAGCCAGCGGGCGGGGTTTGCAGATACGCAGTATTTT.